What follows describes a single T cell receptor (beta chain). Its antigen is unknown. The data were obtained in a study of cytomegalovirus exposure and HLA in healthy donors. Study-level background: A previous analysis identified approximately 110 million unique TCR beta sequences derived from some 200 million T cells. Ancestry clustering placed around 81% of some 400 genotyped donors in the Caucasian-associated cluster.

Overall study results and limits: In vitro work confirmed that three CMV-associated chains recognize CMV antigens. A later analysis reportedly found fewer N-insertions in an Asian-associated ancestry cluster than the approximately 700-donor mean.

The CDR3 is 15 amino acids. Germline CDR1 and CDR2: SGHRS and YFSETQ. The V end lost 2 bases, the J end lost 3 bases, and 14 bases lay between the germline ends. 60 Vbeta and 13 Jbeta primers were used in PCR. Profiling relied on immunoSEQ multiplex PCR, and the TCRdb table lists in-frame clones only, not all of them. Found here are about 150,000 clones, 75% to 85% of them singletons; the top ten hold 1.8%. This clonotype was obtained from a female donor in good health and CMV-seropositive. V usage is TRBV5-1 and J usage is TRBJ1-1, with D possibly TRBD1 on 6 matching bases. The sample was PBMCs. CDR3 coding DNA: TGCGCCAGCAGCTTTTCAGGGGTTCGAGACACTGAAGCTTTCTTT. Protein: CASSFSGVRDTEAFF.